These 7 T cell receptor beta chains came from one sample sequenced in a study of blood T cell repertoires in COVID-19. TCRdb's copy holds only in-frame clones and misses some; the assay was immunoSEQ multiplex PCR. The sample has 150,000 or so clones; about 86% are singletons. Specimen: PBMCs or T cells enriched from blood (not recorded which). These TCRs come from a man aged 50-60 years who had recovered from COVID-19.

The genes are TRBV5-6 and TRBJ1-1; the D gene is possibly TRBD1 (6 bases). Trimming cost V 4 bases and J 5 bases, with 18 bases left between them. The length of the CDR3 is 15 residues. The germline CDR1 and CDR2 sequences are SGHDT and YYEEEE. The CDR3 here is CASSLAAGARTEAFF. The CDR3 DNA is TGTGCCAGCAGCCTCGCCGCGGGGGCGCGAACTGAAGCTTTCTTT.

The chain is built from TRBV24-1 and TRBJ2-3, with 12 bases lining up with TRBD2. The CDR3 extends over 17 amino acids. Germline-derived CDR1 and CDR2 are KGHDR and SFDVKD. The ends lost 3 bases at V and 3 bases at J; junction bases unmatched: 6. CDR3 loop: CATSDPDLAGGTDTQYF. CDR3 DNA sequence: TGTGCCACCAGTGATCCGGACCTAGCGGGGGGGACAGATACGCAGTATTTT.

The chain joins TRBV6-6 to TRBJ2-7, with 7 positions matching TRBD1. Germline CDR1 and CDR2: MNHNY and SVGAGI (reference sequence). V shed 5 bases, J shed 4 bases, and the junction held 11 bases outside the gene matches. CDR3 length: 15 amino acids. The CDR3 is CASSRSGTDKYEQYF. The CDR3 coding sequence is TGTGCCAGCAGTCGATCCGGGACAGACAAATACGAGCAGTACTTC.

V gene TRBV6-5 combines with J gene TRBJ2-3; 9 nucleotides line up with TRBD2. V lost 7 bases, J lost 5 bases, and 10 bases stayed unmatched. Per germline, CDR1 MNHEY and CDR2 SVGAGI. The CDR3 is made up of 15 amino acids. This chain's CDR3 is CASNRAGGRGDTQYF. CDR3 nucleotide sequence: TGTGCCAGCAACCGGGCGGGGGGGCGAGGAGATACGCAGTATTTT.

The V and J genes are TRBV24-1 and TRBJ2-1, with D possibly TRBD2 on 5 matching bases. This CDR3 comprises 14 residues. Germline loops: CDR1 KGHDR, CDR2 SFDVKD. V lost 4 bases and J 6 bases, leaving 12 bases between the germline ends. CDR3 DNA: TGTGCCACCAGTGACGACCATACTAGCAATGAGCAGTTCTTC. Amino acid sequence: CATSDDHTSNEQFF.

This rearrangement joins TRBV28 to TRBJ1-5; D is perhaps TRBD1 (6 bases). CDR1 is MDHEN, CDR2 SYDVKM, per germline. The V and J ends lost 5 bases and 4 bases respectively, with 24 bases between them. The CDR3 extends over 18 amino acids. The CDR3 region is CASSPIGPTGFGNQPQHF. The CDR3 region has the DNA TGTGCCAGCAGTCCAATCGGTCCGACAGGATTTGGAAATCAGCCCCAGCATTTT. Full variable domain (rest looked up from reference TRBV28 and TRBJ1-5): DVKVTQSSRYLVKRTGEKVFLECVQDMDHENMFWYRQDPGLGLRLIYFSYDVKMKEKGDIPEGYSVSREKKERFSLILESASTNQTSMYLCASSPIGPTGFGNQPQHFGDGTRLSIL.

This chain connects TRBV27 to TRBJ1-6; D perhaps matches TRBD1 (6 bases). CDR3 length: 14 residues. Germline V gene sequence: CDR1 MNHEY, CDR2 SMNVEV (reference sequence). Trimming removed 6 bases from V and 11 bases from J, with 17 bases in between. In DNA form, the CDR3 reads TGTGCCAGCAGCTGGAACCGGGACACACCACCCCTCCACTTT. Protein product: CASSWNRDTPPLHF.